This T cell receptor (beta chain) is drawn from a study of vaccination and CD4 T cells after COVID-19. Turning to the study itself: SARS-CoV-2 was confirmed by nasal swab PCR; disease was mild in under ten, severe in one.

Trimming removed 0 bases from V and 0 bases from J, with 6 bases in between. CDR3 length: 14 amino acids. CDR1 and CDR2 (germline): DFQATT, SNEGSKA (reference sequence). General study results and limits: SARS-CoV-2-reactive clonotype medians increased from roughly 21 to 40, not significantly.

As concerns this clonotype: Its antigen is not known.

TCRdb redid the calling of the PCR reads with MiXCR, one entry per CDR3 protein. The sample records approximately 21,000 distinct CDR3 sequences, around three fifths being singletons. The source was CD4+ T cells from blood, collected before SARS-CoV-2 vaccination. The TCR sequence derives from a human donor who had recovered from COVID-19. V is TRBV20-1 and J is TRBJ1-3; D remains unclear. CDR3 loop: CSARDAFSGNTIYF. DNA for the CDR3: TGCAGTGCTAGAGATGCCTTCTCTGGAAACACCATATATTTT.